This entry is about one TCR beta chain. Its antigen is unknown. No base qualities exist here, and no much larger clone lies one base off it. The CDR3, from cysteine to phenylalanine, totals 12 residues. The only DNA kept is the CDR3, 36 bases in frame from the first base. V is shortened by 4 bases, J by 7 bases, and the region joining them spans 11 bases. CDR1 SGHRS and CDR2 YFSETQ are derived from the germline V gene. Library prep was done by the immunoSEQ multiplex PCR assay. TCRdb took over this immuneACCESS table, retaining in-frame rearrangements with V and J assigned. Such tables are incomplete; in checked studies, under half of the missing clones stem from an unresolved V gene, and the remainder is unexplained. This sample comprises under 100,000 clones, roughly 93% of them detected only once. The top ten clonotypes cover around 0.24% of the sample. These data are taken from a study of technical replicates of blood from a handful of donors (TCRdb year 2017).

The material sequenced was T cells isolated from PBMCs. The sequence was collected from a human donor in good health. Here the chain combines TRBV5-1 and TRBJ1-1; 5 matching bases give a weak D call of TRBD1. The DNA sequence reads TGCGCCAGCAGCGACACAGGTCTTGAAGCTTTCTTT. It is translated as CASSDTGLEAFF.